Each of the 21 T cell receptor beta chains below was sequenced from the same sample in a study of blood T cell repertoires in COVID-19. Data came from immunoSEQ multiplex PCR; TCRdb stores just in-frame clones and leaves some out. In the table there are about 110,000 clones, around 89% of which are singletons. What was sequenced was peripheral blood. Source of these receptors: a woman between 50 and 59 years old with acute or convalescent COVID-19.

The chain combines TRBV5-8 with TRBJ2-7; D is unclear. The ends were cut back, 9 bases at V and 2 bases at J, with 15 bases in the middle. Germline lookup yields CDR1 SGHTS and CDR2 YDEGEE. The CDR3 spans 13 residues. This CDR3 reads CATNLARTYEQYF. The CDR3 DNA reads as TGTGCCACTAATCTTGCCCGTACCTACGAGCAGTACTTC.

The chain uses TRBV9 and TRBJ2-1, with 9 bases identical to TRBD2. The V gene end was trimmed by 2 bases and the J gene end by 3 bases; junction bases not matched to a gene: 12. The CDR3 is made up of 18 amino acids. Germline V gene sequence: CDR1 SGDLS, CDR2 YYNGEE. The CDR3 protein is CASSVIGTSHRNYNEQFF. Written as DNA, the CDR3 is TGTGCCAGCAGCGTTATAGGGACTAGCCATCGTAACTACAATGAGCAGTTCTTC.

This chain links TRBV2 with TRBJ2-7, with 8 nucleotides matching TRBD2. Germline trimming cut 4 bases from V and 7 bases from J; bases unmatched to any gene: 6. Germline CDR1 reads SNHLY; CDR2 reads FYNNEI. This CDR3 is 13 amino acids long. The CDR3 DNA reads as TGTGCCAGCAGTGTTGAGCGGGAGCGGGAGCAGTACTTC. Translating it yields CASSVEREREQYF.

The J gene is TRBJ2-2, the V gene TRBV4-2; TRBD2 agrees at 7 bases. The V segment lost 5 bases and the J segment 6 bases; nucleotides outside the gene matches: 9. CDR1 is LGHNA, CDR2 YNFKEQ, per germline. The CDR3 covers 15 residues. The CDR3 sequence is CASSWGLIEAGELFF. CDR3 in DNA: TGTGCCAGCAGCTGGGGACTAATTGAGGCCGGGGAGCTGTTTTTT.

CDR3: CASSLVAGGPGDTDTQYF. CDR3 coding DNA: TGTGCCAGCAGCCTTGTAGCGGGGGGGCCGGGGGACACAGATACGCAGTATTTT. The chain employs TRBV4-2 and TRBJ2-3; 11 bases are shared with TRBD2. Germline-derived CDR1 and CDR2 are LGHNA and YNFKEQ. The CDR3 totals 18 residues. Germline trimming cut 4 bases from V and 2 bases from J; bases unmatched to any gene: 11.

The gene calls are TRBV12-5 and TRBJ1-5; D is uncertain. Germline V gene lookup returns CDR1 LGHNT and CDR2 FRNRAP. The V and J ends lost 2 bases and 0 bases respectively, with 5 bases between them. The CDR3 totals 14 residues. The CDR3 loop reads CASGLSFSNQPQHF. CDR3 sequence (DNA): TGTGCTAGTGGTTTGTCTTTTAGCAATCAGCCCCAGCATTTT.

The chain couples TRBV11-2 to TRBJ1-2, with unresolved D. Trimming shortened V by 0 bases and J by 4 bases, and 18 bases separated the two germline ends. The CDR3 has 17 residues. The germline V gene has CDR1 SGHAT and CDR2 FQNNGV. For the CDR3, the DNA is TGTGCCAGCAGCTTAGATCGTACCATCCAACGGGTCTATGGCTACACCTTC. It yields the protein CASSLDRTIQRVYGYTF.

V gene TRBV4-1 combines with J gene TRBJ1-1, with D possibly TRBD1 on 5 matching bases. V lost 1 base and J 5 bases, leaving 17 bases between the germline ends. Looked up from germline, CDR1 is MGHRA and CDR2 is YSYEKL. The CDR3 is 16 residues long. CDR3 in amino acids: CASSQVGWRGGTEAFF. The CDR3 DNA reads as TGCGCCAGCAGCCAAGTGGGGTGGCGGGGGGGAACTGAAGCTTTCTTT.

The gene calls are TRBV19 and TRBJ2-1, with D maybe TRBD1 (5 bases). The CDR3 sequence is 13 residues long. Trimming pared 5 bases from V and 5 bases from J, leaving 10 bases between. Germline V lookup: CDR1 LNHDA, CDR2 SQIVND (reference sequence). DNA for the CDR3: TGTGCCAGTAGTCCCCTGACAGACAATGAGCAGTTCTTC. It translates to CASSPLTDNEQFF.

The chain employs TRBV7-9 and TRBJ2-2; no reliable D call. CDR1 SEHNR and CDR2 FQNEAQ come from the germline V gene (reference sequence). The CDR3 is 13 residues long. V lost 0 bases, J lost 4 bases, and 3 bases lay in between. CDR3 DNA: TGTGCCAGCAGCTTAGCCGGCACCGGGGAGCTGTTTTTT. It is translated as CASSLAGTGELFF. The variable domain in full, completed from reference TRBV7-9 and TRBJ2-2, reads DTGVSQNPRHKITKRGQNVTFRCDPISEHNRLYWYRQTLGQGPEFLTYFQNEAQLEKSRLLSDRFSAERPKGSFSTLEIQRTEQGDSAMYLCASSLAGTGELFFGEGSRLTVL.

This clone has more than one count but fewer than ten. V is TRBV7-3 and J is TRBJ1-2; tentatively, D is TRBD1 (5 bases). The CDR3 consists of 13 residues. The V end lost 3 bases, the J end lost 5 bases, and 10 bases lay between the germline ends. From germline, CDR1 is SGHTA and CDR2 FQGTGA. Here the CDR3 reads CASSLKQGYGYTF. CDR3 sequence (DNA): TGTGCCAGCAGCTTGAAGCAGGGATATGGCTACACCTTC. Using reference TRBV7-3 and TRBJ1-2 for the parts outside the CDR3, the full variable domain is GAGVSQTPSNKVTEKGKYVELRCDPISGHTALYWYRQSLGQGPEFLIYFQGTGAADDSGLPNDRFFAVRPEGSVSTLKIQRTERGDSAVYLCASSLKQGYGYTFGSGTRLTVV.

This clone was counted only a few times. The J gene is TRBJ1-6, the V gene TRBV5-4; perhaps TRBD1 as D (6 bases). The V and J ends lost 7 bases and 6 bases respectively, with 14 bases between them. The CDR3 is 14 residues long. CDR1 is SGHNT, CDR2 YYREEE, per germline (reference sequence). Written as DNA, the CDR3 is TGTGCCAGCGGTGCCAGGGGTAGTAATTCACCCCTCCACTTT. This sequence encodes CASGARGSNSPLHF.

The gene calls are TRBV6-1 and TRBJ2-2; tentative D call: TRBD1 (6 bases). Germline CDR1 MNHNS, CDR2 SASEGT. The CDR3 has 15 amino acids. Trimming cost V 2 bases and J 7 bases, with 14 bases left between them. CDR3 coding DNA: TGTGCCAGCAGTGAACGGAGGACAGAAATCGGGGAGCTGTTTTTT. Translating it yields CASSERRTEIGELFF.

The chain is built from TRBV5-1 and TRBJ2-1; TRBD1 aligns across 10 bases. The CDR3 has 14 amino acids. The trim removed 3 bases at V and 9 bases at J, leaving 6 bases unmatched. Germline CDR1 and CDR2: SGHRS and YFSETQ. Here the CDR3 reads CASSSTGGYSEQFF. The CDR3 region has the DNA TGCGCCAGCAGCTCGACAGGGGGCTACTCTGAGCAGTTCTTC.

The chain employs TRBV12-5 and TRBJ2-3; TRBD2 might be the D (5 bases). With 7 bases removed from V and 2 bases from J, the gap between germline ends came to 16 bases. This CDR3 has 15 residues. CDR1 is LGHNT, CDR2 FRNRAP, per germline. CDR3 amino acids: CASAPPGSFTDTQYF. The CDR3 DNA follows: TGTGCTAGTGCCCCACCGGGGAGTTTCACAGATACGCAGTATTTT.

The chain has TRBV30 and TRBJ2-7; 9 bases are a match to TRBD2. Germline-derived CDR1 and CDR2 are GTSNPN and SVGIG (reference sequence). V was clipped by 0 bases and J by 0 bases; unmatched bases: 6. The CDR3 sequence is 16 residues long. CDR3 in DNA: TGTGCCTGGAGTGTTAGCGGGAGAAGGTCCTCCTACGAGCAGTACTTC. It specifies CAWSVSGRRSSYEQYF.

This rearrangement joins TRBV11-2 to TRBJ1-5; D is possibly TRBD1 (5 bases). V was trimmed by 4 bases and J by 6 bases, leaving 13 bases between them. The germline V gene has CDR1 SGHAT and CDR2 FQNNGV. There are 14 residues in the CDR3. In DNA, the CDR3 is TGTGCCAGCAGCTCGGGACTTAGGGGTCAGCCCCAGCATTTT. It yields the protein CASSSGLRGQPQHF.

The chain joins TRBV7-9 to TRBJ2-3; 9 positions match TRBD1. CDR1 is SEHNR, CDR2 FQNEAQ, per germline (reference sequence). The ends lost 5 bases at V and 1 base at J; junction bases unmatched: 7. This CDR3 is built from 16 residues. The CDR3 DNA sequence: TGTGCCAGCAGCCACAGTACAGGGGGCGGCACAGATACGCAGTATTTT. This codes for CASSHSTGGGTDTQYF.

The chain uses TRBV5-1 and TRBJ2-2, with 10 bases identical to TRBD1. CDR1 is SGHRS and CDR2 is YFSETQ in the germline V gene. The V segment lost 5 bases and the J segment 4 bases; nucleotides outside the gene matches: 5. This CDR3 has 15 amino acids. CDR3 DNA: TGCGCCAGCAGGCCGACAGGGGGCGTCACCGGGGAGCTGTTTTTT. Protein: CASRPTGGVTGELFF.

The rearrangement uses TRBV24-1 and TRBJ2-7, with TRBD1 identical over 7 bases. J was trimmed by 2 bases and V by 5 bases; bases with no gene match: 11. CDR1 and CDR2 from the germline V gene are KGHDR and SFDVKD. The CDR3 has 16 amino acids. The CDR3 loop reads CATSAITGTAPYEQYF. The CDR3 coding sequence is TGTGCCACCAGTGCAATAACCGGGACAGCGCCCTACGAGCAGTACTTC.

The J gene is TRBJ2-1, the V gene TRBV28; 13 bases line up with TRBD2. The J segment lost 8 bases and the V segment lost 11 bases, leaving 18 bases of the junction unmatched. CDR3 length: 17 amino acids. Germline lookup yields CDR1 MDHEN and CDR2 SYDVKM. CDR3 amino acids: CASRGTRLAGGRDEQFF. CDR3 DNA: TGTGCCTCCAGGGGTACACGACTAGCGGGAGGTAGGGATGAGCAGTTCTTC.